This entry lists 10 T cell receptor beta chains sequenced from one sample in a study of cytomegalovirus exposure and HLA in healthy donors. The PCR employed 60 Vbeta primers together with 13 Jbeta primers. This table comes from immunoSEQ multiplex PCR, and its TCRdb copy is limited to in-frame clones, with some not included. This sample has around 120,000 clones; around 75% occur once, and the top ten carry 1.6%. The specimen sequenced was PBMCs. The receptor source for this set is a young woman in good health and CMV-seronegative.

The chain links TRBV5-4 to TRBJ2-5; 7 bases fit TRBD2. V shed 3 bases, J shed 1 base, and the junction held 9 bases outside the gene matches. Germline CDR1 reads SGHNT; CDR2 reads YYREEE (reference sequence). The CDR3 loop spans 16 amino acids. CDR3 sequence: CASSSGGGTTQETQYF. The CDR3 coding sequence is TGTGCCAGCAGCTCCGGAGGCGGGACTACCCAAGAGACCCAGTACTTC.

The rearrangement joins TRBV27 to TRBJ1-1; D unresolved. Trimming pared 1 base from V and 1 base from J, leaving 7 bases between. This CDR3 is 14 amino acids long. The germline gives CDR1 MNHEY, CDR2 SMNVEV (reference sequence). CDR3 in DNA: TGTGCCAGCAGTTTATTCGCCGGGAACACTGAAGCTTTCTTT. Protein product: CASSLFAGNTEAFF.

This rearrangement joins TRBV19 to TRBJ2-3; D remains ambiguous. This CDR3 contains 13 residues. Trimming cost V 7 bases and J 2 bases, with 10 bases left between them. Germline CDR1 is LNHDA and CDR2 is SQIVND (reference sequence). CDR3 in DNA: TGTGCCAGTAACACACGCATCACAGATACGCAGTATTTT. Residues: CASNTRITDTQYF.

This clone showed up just a few times. This chain links TRBV7-6 with TRBJ2-7, with a possible D match to TRBD2 (6 bases). The CDR3 has 15 residues. Germline V gene lookup returns CDR1 SGHVS and CDR2 FNYEAQ. V was trimmed by 5 bases and J by 0 bases, leaving 14 bases between them. DNA of the CDR3: TGTGCCAGCAGCCCCTCCCGGGGGTACTCCTACGAGCAGTACTTC. Translating it yields CASSPSRGYSYEQYF.

V is TRBV4-1 and J is TRBJ2-1, with 9 positions matching TRBD2. The CDR3 runs 16 residues. Trimming cost V 0 bases and J 4 bases; bases outside gene matches: 4. CDR1 and CDR2 from the germline V gene are MGHRA and YSYEKL. The CDR3 bases are TGCGCCAGCAGCCAAGAAGCGGGGGGCCCTTACAATGAGCAGTTCTTC. Its translation is CASSQEAGGPYNEQFF.

The rearrangement links TRBV28 to TRBJ1-4; 9 bases are shared with TRBD1. This CDR3 has 15 amino acids. CDR1 is MDHEN and CDR2 is SYDVKM in the germline V gene. Trimming took 7 bases from V and 6 from J; bases not matched to a gene: 9. This CDR3 is CASTQEGDRDEKLFF. In nucleotides, the CDR3 is TGTGCCAGCACCCAGGAGGGGGACAGGGATGAAAAACTGTTTTTT.

To note about this clone: As the CDR3 is not closed by the conserved phenylalanine or tryptophan, this likely results from a read error. V usage is TRBV5-1 and J usage is TRBJ1-1; perhaps TRBD1 as D (5 bases). Germline values: CDR1 SGHRS, CDR2 YFSETQ. This CDR3 is 14 amino acids long. V dropped 6 bases and J dropped 3 bases, with 15 bases sitting between them. The CDR3 DNA follows: TGCGCCAGCACGGCGGCAGGGTACGACACTGAAGCTTTCCTT. Protein sequence: CASTAAGYDTEAFL.

CDR3 DNA: TGTGCCTGGACCCCCAGGGGTGAGCAGTTCTTC. This codes for CAWTPRGEQFF. The chain carries TRBV30 and TRBJ2-1, with D possibly TRBD1 on 6 matching bases. V was shortened by 4 bases and J by 9 bases, with 10 bases between the two germline ends. Germline V gene lookup returns CDR1 GTSNPN and CDR2 SVGIG (reference sequence). The CDR3 length is 11 residues.

The CDR3 DNA sequence: TGTGCCACCAAGCAGGGGACTGAAGCTTTCTTT. It encodes CATKQGTEAFF. This sequence joins TRBV6-4 and TRBJ1-1; tentative D call: TRBD1 (6 bases). In germline, CDR1 is MRHNA, CDR2 SNTAGT. Between the trimmed V and J ends, which lost 10 bases and 5 bases, there was a span of 11 bases. The CDR3 is made up of 11 amino acids.

This chain uses TRBV5-1 with TRBJ1-2; 8 bases are a match to TRBD1. The CDR3 has 14 amino acids. The V segment lost 4 bases and the J segment 6 bases; nucleotides outside the gene matches: 8. The germline V gene has CDR1 SGHRS and CDR2 YFSETQ. Written as DNA, the CDR3 is TGCGCCAGCAGCCCCCGGACAGGGTATGATGGCTACACCTTC. Protein product: CASSPRTGYDGYTF.